These 22 T cell receptor beta chains came from one sample sequenced in a study of T cell changes during pregnancy in multiple sclerosis. TCRdb's copy holds only in-frame clones and misses some; the assay was immunoSEQ multiplex PCR. This sample has roughly 46,000 clones, with around 95% found just once. Sequencing used CD8+ T cells from peripheral blood mononuclear cells, obtained after pregnancy. All receptors come from a female donor with multiple sclerosis, enrolled in a pregnancy study.

This chain links TRBV5-1 with TRBJ2-7; tentatively, D is TRBD1 (6 bases). The V gene's germline CDR1 is SGHRS and CDR2 YFSETQ. This CDR3 has 15 residues. Trimming removed 0 bases from V and 2 bases from J, with 12 bases in between. DNA for the CDR3: TGCGCCAGCAGCTTGGCGGCAGGGGCGGCCTACGAGCAGTACTTC. Translated, it gives CASSLAAGAAYEQYF.

This sequence joins TRBV5-1 and TRBJ1-2, with 9 bases that match TRBD1. Per germline, CDR1 SGHRS and CDR2 YFSETQ. This CDR3 is 15 amino acids long. Germline trimming cut 7 bases from V and 4 bases from J; bases unmatched to any gene: 11. CDR3 DNA sequence: TGCGCCAGCGGAATCGCGACAGGGGGGATCTATGGCTACACCTTC. Its protein product is CASGIATGGIYGYTF. The variable domain in full, completed from reference TRBV5-1 and TRBJ1-2, reads KAGVTQTPRYLIKTRGQQVTLSCSPISGHRSVSWYQQTPGQGLQFLFEYFSETQRNKGNFPGRFSGRQFSNSRSEMNVSTLELGDSALYLCASGIATGGIYGYTFGSGTRLTVV.

The chain uses TRBV4-1 and TRBJ2-5, with D perhaps matching TRBD1 (6 bases). Trimming took off 0 bases at V and 2 bases at J, with 16 bases between the two ends. This CDR3 spans 17 amino acids. The germline gives CDR1 MGHRA, CDR2 YSYEKL. Here the CDR3 reads CASSQEAAGTQQETQYF. The CDR3 region has the DNA TGCGCCAGCAGCCAAGAAGCGGCAGGGACACAGCAAGAGACCCAGTACTTC.

This clone was counted a single time. The chain joins TRBV7-8 to TRBJ2-5, with 7 bases identical to TRBD2. The germline CDR1 and CDR2 sequences are SGHVS and FQNEAQ. Trimming at V came to 10 bases and at J to 2 bases, leaving 13 bases not matched to a gene. This CDR3 is 15 amino acids long. CDR3 sequence (DNA): TGTGCCAAAGTTGGGAGGGGAGCTAAGCAAGAGACCCAGTACTTC. This encodes CAKVGRGAKQETQYF. The variable domain in full, with the rest retrieved from reference TRBV7-8 and TRBJ2-5, is GAGVSQSPRYKVAKRGQDVALRCDPISGHVSLFWYQQALGQGPEFLTYFQNEAQLDKSGLPSDRFFAERPEGSVSTLKIQRTQQEDSAVYLCAKVGRGAKQETQYFGPGTRLLVL.

The genes are TRBV2 and TRBJ2-3; TRBD2 matches at 7 bases. V lost 8 bases, J lost 0 bases, and 8 bases stayed unmatched. The V gene's germline CDR1 is SNHLY and CDR2 FYNNEI. CDR3 length: 15 residues. CDR3 amino acids: CASDKRDASTDTQYF. The CDR3 nucleotides are TGTGCCAGCGATAAGCGGGACGCTAGCACAGATACGCAGTATTTT.

This chain connects TRBV7-2 to TRBJ2-1, with TRBD2 matching 11 bases. CDR1 is SGHTA and CDR2 is FQGNSA in the germline V gene. This CDR3 is 15 amino acids long. Trimming removed 6 bases from V and 5 bases from J; junction bases left unmatched: 6. The CDR3 nucleotides read TGTGCCAGCAGTCTACTAGCGGGAGTAAACAATGAGCAGTTCTTC. It encodes CASSLLAGVNNEQFF.

The V gene is TRBV7-2, the J gene TRBJ1-5; weak D call: TRBD1 (6 bases). Trimming took off 9 bases at V and 5 bases at J, with 14 bases between the two ends. CDR1 and CDR2 from the germline V gene are SGHTA and FQGNSA. This CDR3 has 13 amino acids. CDR3 sequence (DNA): TGTGCCAGTGGACAGTTTCCTGATCAGCCCCAGCATTTT. Residues: CASGQFPDQPQHF. Together with reference TRBV7-2 and TRBJ1-5, the CDR3 gives the full variable domain: GAGVSQSPSNKVTEKGKDVELRCDPISGHTALYWYRQSLGQGLEFLIYFQGNSAPDKSGLPSDRFSAERTGGSVSTLTIQRTQQEDSAVYLCASGQFPDQPQHFGDGTRLSIL.

V gene TRBV2 combines with J gene TRBJ2-1; 9 nucleotides match TRBD1. The J segment lost 6 bases and the V segment lost 6 bases, leaving 6 bases of the junction unmatched. This CDR3 region has 14 residues. Germline V gene lookup returns CDR1 SNHLY and CDR2 FYNNEI. DNA of the CDR3: TGTGCCAGCAGCGGGACAGGGAGACGCAATGAGCAGTTCTTC. It is translated as CASSGTGRRNEQFF.

The chain recombines TRBV5-4 with TRBJ2-7, with a tentative D call TRBD2 (6 bases). The V gene's germline CDR1 is SGHNT and CDR2 YYREEE (reference sequence). The CDR3 consists of 13 residues. Deletions cut 6 bases from V and 2 bases from J, with 12 bases between. Here the CDR3 reads CASNLRGTYEQYF. DNA for the CDR3: TGTGCCAGCAACCTTCGGGGGACCTACGAGCAGTACTTC.

The rearrangement uses TRBV30 and TRBJ2-7; weak D call: TRBD1 (6 bases). This CDR3 comprises 15 residues. Germline CDR1 is GTSNPN and CDR2 is SVGIG (reference sequence). Trimming pared 1 base from V and 4 bases from J, leaving 17 bases between. CDR3 DNA sequence: TGTGCCTGGAGTGAGAGAAACAGGGCGTCGTACGAGCAGTACTTC. Translating it yields CAWSERNRASYEQYF.

The gene calls are TRBV5-4 and TRBJ2-7, with D unresolved. Trimming removed 1 base from V and 3 bases from J, with 11 bases in between. The CDR3 totals 14 residues. Germline CDR1 SGHNT, CDR2 YYREEE (reference sequence). This chain's CDR3 is CASSLPQANYEQYF. CDR3 nucleotides: TGTGCCAGCAGCTTGCCCCAGGCAAACTACGAGCAGTACTTC.

This rearrangement joins TRBV5-5 to TRBJ2-3; tentative D call: TRBD1 (6 bases). CDR3 length equals 13 residues. V was pared by 8 bases and J by 2 bases, with 12 bases between. CDR1 and CDR2 (germline): SGHKS, YYEKEE (reference sequence). CDR3: CASSGHNTDTQYF. The CDR3 coding sequence is TGTGCCAGTTCGGGACATAACACAGATACGCAGTATTTT.

The chain recombines TRBV11-3 with TRBJ2-2; TRBD1 matches 9 bases. CDR1 is SGHNT and CDR2 is YENEEA in the germline V gene. Unmatched junction bases numbered 5, after V lost 6 bases and J lost 6 bases. This CDR3 comprises 14 residues. CDR3 protein: CASRTRQGAGELFF. As DNA, the CDR3 is TGTGCCAGCAGAACTAGACAGGGGGCCGGGGAGCTGTTTTTT.

This chain joins TRBV2 and TRBJ2-7; TRBD1 might be the D (6 bases). The CDR3 has 15 residues. Trimming removed 2 bases at V and 4 bases at J, with 15 bases between. Germline V gene data show CDR1 as SNHLY and CDR2 as FYNNEI. The CDR3 loop reads CASSEYLTGRYEQYF. CDR3 nucleotides: TGTGCCAGCAGTGAATATTTGACAGGCCGATACGAGCAGTACTTC.

V and J are TRBV10-2 and TRBJ2-1; maybe TRBD2 (5 bases). Trimming left V 5 bases short and J 8 bases short, with 13 bases between. CDR3 length: 13 amino acids. Germline V lookup: CDR1 WSHSY, CDR2 SAAADI. CDR3 loop: CASSRRRLDEQFF. CDR3 DNA sequence: TGCGCCAGCAGTCGGAGGCGGCTGGATGAGCAGTTCTTC.

The rearrangement uses TRBV27 and TRBJ1-5; 7 bases are shared with TRBD1. The CDR3 totals 14 residues. V lost 6 bases to trimming and J lost 0 bases; unmatched junction nucleotides: 2. The germline V gene has CDR1 MNHEY and CDR2 SMNVEV (reference sequence). CDR3 residues: CASSQGDSNQPQHF. CDR3 sequence (DNA): TGTGCCAGCAGCCAGGGGGATAGCAATCAGCCCCAGCATTTT.

Only one count was recorded for this clone. The chain recombines TRBV27 with TRBJ2-1; D is perhaps TRBD2 (6 bases). The germline CDR1 and CDR2 sequences are MNHEY and SMNVEV (reference sequence). CDR3 length: 14 residues. Trimming took 7 bases from V and 10 from J, leaving 20 bases between them. DNA for the CDR3: TGTGCCAGCATTACATCCGGGGGAGCCGGGGAGCAGTTCTTC. Translating gives CASITSGGAGEQFF.

V usage is TRBV9 and J usage is TRBJ2-7; 7 bases map to TRBD2. The ends lost 0 bases at V and 2 bases at J; junction bases unmatched: 11. The CDR3 totals 17 residues. Germline assignment: CDR1 SGDLS and CDR2 YYNGEE. The CDR3 region has the DNA TGTGCCAGCAGCGTAGGCCCTGGGCTAGCGGAAACCTACGAGCAGTACTTC. Amino acids: CASSVGPGLAETYEQYF.

V is TRBV7-2 and J is TRBJ1-2; D not resolved. This CDR3 spans 13 amino acids. CDR1 is SGHTA and CDR2 is FQGNSA in the germline V gene. V lost 0 bases to trimming and J lost 10 bases, with 12 bases between them. The CDR3 coding sequence is TGTGCCAGCAGCTTAGCAACCCAGTCTCTCTACACCTTC. Translated, it gives CASSLATQSLYTF.

This clone appeared once. The J gene is TRBJ2-7, the V gene TRBV7-2; tentative D call: TRBD2 (6 bases). V gave up 2 bases and J gave up 2 bases, with 13 bases separating them. The CDR3 is 15 amino acids. Germline V gene sequence: CDR1 SGHTA, CDR2 FQGNSA. The CDR3 sequence: CASSLISGGTYEQYF. Here the CDR3 DNA reads TGTGCCAGCAGCTTAATATCCGGGGGAACCTACGAGCAGTACTTC.

This clone showed up just a few times. This chain uses TRBV4-1 with TRBJ2-5; a possible D gene is TRBD2 (6 bases). This CDR3 has 15 amino acids. Germline V CDR1 and CDR2: MGHRA, YSYEKL. V gave up 3 bases and J gave up 4 bases, with 15 bases separating them. In DNA, the CDR3 is TGCGCCAGCAGCCAGGGAGGACTTCCCCCAGAGACCCAGTACTTC. Translation gives CASSQGGLPPETQYF.

The rearrangement uses TRBV11-2 and TRBJ2-7, with 11 bases aligning to TRBD1. The trim removed 1 base at V and 8 bases at J, leaving 10 bases unmatched. Germline assignment: CDR1 SGHAT and CDR2 FQNNGV. The CDR3 runs 16 residues. CDR3 loop: CASSLGTGQGDLKQYF. The CDR3 DNA sequence: TGTGCCAGCAGCTTAGGAACGGGACAGGGGGACCTCAAGCAGTACTTC. Full variable domain (rest looked up from reference TRBV11-2 and TRBJ2-7): EAGVAQSPRYKIIEKRQSVAFWCNPISGHATLYWYQQILGQGPKLLIQFQNNGVVDDSQLPKDRFSAERLKGVDSTLKIQPAKLEDSAVYLCASSLGTGQGDLKQYFGPGTRLTVT.